The clone carrying this T cell receptor (beta chain) was counted a few times. As yet, its antigen is unknown. Time point meaning: newly diagnosed GD, antithyroid drugs for less than 3 months. RNA extracted from PBMCs served as the sequencing template. This record belongs to a study of regulatory T cells in long-lasting Graves disease. The study, taken as a whole, reports: Whereas around 970 public clonotypes were shared by new patients, persistent patients shared more, at roughly 3,000.

Sequencing libraries for TCR beta were prepared with iRepertoire HTBI primers and Arm-PCR of CDR3 regions. MiXCR was run by TCRdb on the multiplex PCR reads, yielding one entry per CDR3 protein. The table includes approximately 350,000 distinct CDR3 sequences, 10% to 15% detected once. This sample was also put to use in a study of T cells in Graves' hyperthyroidism and ophthalmopathy. As reported in that work: Every diagnosis used clinical symptoms, serum thyroxine and TRAb, thyroid ultrasound and orbital computed tomography. Most clonotypes that expanded in the thyroid above 0.001 also showed up in blood.

The source material was peripheral blood mononuclear cells (PBMCs), sampled at new diagnosis, from a patient treated with antithyroid drugs. The clonotype was recovered from a young woman with Graves disease.

The DNA of the CDR3 is TGTGCCAGCAGTTCCTCCTATAAGCAGTTCTTC. This encodes CASSSSYKQFF. The chain uses TRBV6-2 or TRBV6-3 and TRBJ2-1; D is undetermined. This CDR3 has 11 amino acids. The ends were cut back, 4 bases at V and 11 bases at J, with 9 bases in the middle. Germline CDR1 MNHEY, CDR2 SVGEGT.